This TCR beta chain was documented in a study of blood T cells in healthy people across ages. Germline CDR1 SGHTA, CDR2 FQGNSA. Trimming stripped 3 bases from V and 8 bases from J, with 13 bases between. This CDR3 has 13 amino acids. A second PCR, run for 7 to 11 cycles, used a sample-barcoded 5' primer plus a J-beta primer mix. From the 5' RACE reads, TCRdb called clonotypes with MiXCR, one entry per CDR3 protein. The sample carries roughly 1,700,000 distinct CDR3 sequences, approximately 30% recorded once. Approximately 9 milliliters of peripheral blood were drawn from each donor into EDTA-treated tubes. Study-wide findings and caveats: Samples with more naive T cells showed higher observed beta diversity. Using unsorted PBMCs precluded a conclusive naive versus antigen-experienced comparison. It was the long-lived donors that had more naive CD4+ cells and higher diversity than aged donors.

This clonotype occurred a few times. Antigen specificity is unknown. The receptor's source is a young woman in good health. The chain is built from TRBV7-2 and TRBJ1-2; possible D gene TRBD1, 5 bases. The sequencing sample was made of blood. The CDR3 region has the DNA TGTGCCAGCAGCTTGGGGGGTCCAGAAGGCTACACCTTC. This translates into CASSLGGPEGYTF.